Shown below are 21 T cell receptor beta chains from a single sample sequenced in a study of PD-L1 blockade in urothelial cancer. Only in-frame clones appear in the TCRdb table, and some are missing; sequencing was by immunoSEQ multiplex PCR. The profile shows around 30,000 clones, over 80% of them singletons. The specimen was PBMCs, collected around atezolizumab (anti-PD-L1) treatment. The receptor set was obtained from a middle-aged man with urothelial cancer.

The chain couples TRBV2 to TRBJ1-2; no definite D call. V lost 7 bases and J lost 8, with 17 bases in between. CDR1 is SNHLY and CDR2 is FYNNEI in the germline V gene. The CDR3 length is 13 residues. The CDR3 DNA reads as TGTGCCAGCACCCAACAGCAAGCCTGGGGCTACACCTTC. Protein product: CASTQQQAWGYTF.

This chain links TRBV4-2 with TRBJ2-1; 9 positions agree with TRBD2. The germline V gene has CDR1 LGHNA and CDR2 YNFKEQ. The junction had 14 bases not matched to a gene; V was cut back by 3 bases and J by 8 bases. This CDR3 is 17 amino acids long. The CDR3 sequence is CASSHRGGRGGLDEQFF. DNA of the CDR3: TGTGCCAGCAGCCACCGAGGGGGGCGGGGGGGTTTGGATGAGCAGTTCTTC.

This chain links TRBV7-2 with TRBJ2-5; 10 bases match TRBD2. Trimming at V came to 3 bases and at J to 1 base, leaving 8 bases not matched to a gene. The CDR3 consists of 17 residues. CDR1 is SGHTA, CDR2 FQGNSA, per germline. The CDR3 coding sequence is TGTGCCAGCAGCTTTTGGGGACTAGCGACCCGCCAAGAGACCCAGTACTTC. It codes for CASSFWGLATRQETQYF.

This clone was observed a single time. The genes are TRBV19 and TRBJ2-1, with 7 positions matching TRBD1. Germline lookup yields CDR1 LNHDA and CDR2 SQIVND (reference sequence). With 3 bases clipped from V and 4 bases from J, the junction kept 6 bases outside the gene matches. The CDR3 is 15 amino acids. CDR3 coding DNA: TGTGCCAGTAGTATGGACAGGCCACCTTACAATGAGCAGTTCTTC. Its protein product is CASSMDRPPYNEQFF.

This chain links TRBV27 with TRBJ2-1; 10 bases match TRBD1. Trimming took 8 bases from V and 2 from J; bases not matched to a gene: 3. This CDR3 has 14 residues. CDR1 is MNHEY, CDR2 SMNVEV, per germline (reference sequence). The CDR3 coding sequence is TGTGCCAGCGGGGACAGGGGCGCCTACAATGAGCAGTTCTTC. This translates into CASGDRGAYNEQFF.

V usage is TRBV19 and J usage is TRBJ1-1; the D is unclear. CDR1 and CDR2 from the germline V gene are LNHDA and SQIVND (reference sequence). The CDR3 is 13 residues long. The V and J ends lost 3 bases and 1 base respectively, with 6 bases between them. CDR3 sequence (DNA): TGTGCCAGTAGTATGAGCGAGAACACTGAAGCTTTCTTT. Amino acid sequence: CASSMSENTEAFF.

The chain links TRBV2 to TRBJ2-1; possible D gene TRBD2, 5 bases. In germline, CDR1 is SNHLY, CDR2 FYNNEI. Trimming left V 7 bases short and J 8 bases short, with 12 bases between. The CDR3 runs to 12 residues. The DNA of the CDR3 is TGTGCCAGCACCGAAGGAGGTTATGAGCAGTTCTTC. This codes for CASTEGGYEQFF.

This clone was observed a single time. The chain couples TRBV9 to TRBJ2-5; the D is unclear. CDR1 is SGDLS, CDR2 YYNGEE, per germline. The germline V and J ends were trimmed by 0 bases and 5 bases, with 8 bases remaining between them. This CDR3 is 13 amino acids long. For the CDR3, the DNA is TGTGCCAGCAGCGTAGATCTACGGGAGACCCAGTACTTC. It is translated as CASSVDLRETQYF. Variable domain in full (rest from reference TRBV9 and TRBJ2-5): DSGVTQTPKHLITATGQRVTLRCSPRSGDLSVYWYQQSLDQGLQFLIQYYNGEERAKGNILERFSAQQFPDLHSELNLSSLELGDSALYFCASSVDLRETQYFGPGTRLLVL.

CDR3 region: CASSLERVAGGTQYF. The CDR3 region has the DNA TGTGCCAGCAGCTTAGAGCGGGTAGCGGGGGGGACCCAGTACTTC. The genes are TRBV11-2 and TRBJ2-5; 10 nucleotides line up with TRBD2. The CDR3 contains 15 residues. After removal of 0 bases from V and 7 bases from J, the junction contained 5 bases not matched to a gene. Germline V gene lookup returns CDR1 SGHAT and CDR2 FQNNGV.

This chain uses TRBV25-1 with TRBJ1-1; D gene unclear. The germline CDR1 and CDR2 sequences are MGHDK and SYGVNS. The V end lost 4 bases, the J end lost 1 base, and 7 bases lay between the germline ends. The CDR3 is 13 residues long. The chain's CDR3 is CASSGRGNTEAFF. The CDR3 nucleotides are TGTGCCAGCAGTGGGCGGGGGAACACTGAAGCTTTCTTT.

The J gene is TRBJ2-7, the V gene TRBV5-6, with D unclear. CDR1 and CDR2 from the germline V gene are SGHDT and YYEEEE. CDR3 length equals 13 residues. Trimming took 7 bases from V and 2 from J, leaving 13 bases between them. The CDR3 DNA reads TGTGCCAGCCTGGGCCCGATCCCCTACGAGCAGTACGTC. It codes for CASLGPIPYEQYV.

The chain combines TRBV18 with TRBJ2-4; 10 bases are shared with TRBD1. The J segment lost 8 bases and the V segment lost 4 bases, leaving 2 bases of the junction unmatched. CDR1 and CDR2 from the germline V gene are KGHSH and LQKENI. This CDR3 comprises 13 residues. The DNA for the CDR3 is TGTGCCAGCTCACGGGACAGGGGTGACATTCAGTACTTC. This sequence encodes CASSRDRGDIQYF.

V gene TRBV5-1 combines with J gene TRBJ2-1, with 8 bases matching TRBD2. This CDR3 region has 15 residues. CDR1 SGHRS and CDR2 YFSETQ come from the germline V gene. The trim removed 4 bases at V and 9 bases at J, leaving 12 bases unmatched. The CDR3 sequence: CASSPSGGGLVEQFF. DNA for the CDR3: TGCGCCAGCAGCCCGAGCGGGGGCGGCTTGGTTGAGCAGTTCTTC.

The chain links TRBV14 to TRBJ2-1; a weak D match, TRBD2 (7 bases). CDR3 length equals 17 residues. Germline lookup yields CDR1 SGHDN and CDR2 FVKESK. V was cut by 5 bases and J by 7 bases, with 24 bases left in between. DNA for the CDR3: TGTGCCAGCAGCGGAAGGGTCAACGGGGGGCCGGGAAATGAGCAGTTCTTC. Translated: CASSGRVNGGPGNEQFF.

As DNA, the CDR3 is TGTGCCACCCAGCAGGGATACATTCAGTACTTC. Protein sequence: CATQQGYIQYF. The gene calls are TRBV6-5 and TRBJ2-4; possibly TRBD1 for D (5 bases). Trimming left V 10 bases short and J 8 bases short, with 12 bases between. Germline loops: CDR1 MNHEY, CDR2 SVGAGI. The CDR3 totals 11 residues.

A single count supports this clone. The chain combines TRBV6-1 with TRBJ2-2, with a possible D match to TRBD1 (5 bases). Germline values: CDR1 MNHNS, CDR2 SASEGT. The CDR3 covers 13 residues. Trimming removed 6 bases at V and 2 bases at J, with 7 bases between. In nucleotides, the CDR3 is TGTGCCAGCAGGGACACCAACACCGGGGAGCTGTTTTTT. This translates into CASRDTNTGELFF.

V and J are TRBV29-1 and TRBJ1-2; 7 nucleotides line up with TRBD1. Germline-derived CDR1 and CDR2 are SQVTM and ANQGSEA. There are 11 residues in the CDR3. Unmatched junction bases numbered 2, after V lost 4 bases and J lost 6 bases. CDR3 sequence reads: CSVADRDGYTF. The CDR3 DNA is TGCAGCGTTGCCGACAGGGATGGCTACACCTTC.

This clone appeared once. The chain recombines TRBV4-2 with TRBJ2-2; TRBD2 aligns across 13 bases. J gave up 7 bases and V 4 bases, and 6 bases lay outside the gene matches. The CDR3 runs to 16 residues. Germline CDR1 is LGHNA and CDR2 is YNFKEQ. The CDR3 reads CASSPRLAGGGGELFF. The CDR3 coding sequence is TGTGCCAGCAGCCCGAGACTAGCGGGGGGTGGCGGGGAGCTGTTTTTT.

The chain combines TRBV30 with TRBJ1-1; D is unclear. CDR3 length equals 13 residues. V lost 5 bases, J lost 5 bases, and 15 bases lay in between. The germline V gene encodes CDR1 GTSNPN and CDR2 SVGIG (reference sequence). The DNA for the CDR3 is TGTGCCTGGGGAGTGGGTGGGTGGACTGAAGCTTTCTTT. This sequence encodes CAWGVGGWTEAFF.

The chain uses TRBV6-6 and TRBJ1-1; a possible D gene is TRBD1 (6 bases). Trimming removed 5 bases at V and 6 bases at J, with 19 bases between. Germline CDR1 MNHNY, CDR2 SVGAGI (reference sequence). The CDR3 length is 15 residues. CDR3 sequence reads: CASSRIEQGSPEAFF. DNA of the CDR3: TGTGCCAGCAGTCGGATAGAACAGGGCTCCCCTGAAGCTTTCTTT.

The chain carries TRBV5-1 and TRBJ2-2; possibly TRBD2 for D (5 bases). This CDR3 is 15 amino acids long. V was cut by 1 base and J by 5 bases, with 12 bases left in between. CDR1 and CDR2 (germline): SGHRS, YFSETQ. CDR3 DNA sequence: TGCGCCAGCAGCTTGCAATCATCGGGGACCGGGGAGCTGTTTTTT. It encodes CASSLQSSGTGELFF.